Listed here is a single T cell receptor beta chain. Its specificity is unknown. The data were taken from a study of T-cell reconstitution after alpha-beta-depleted transplantation in children. The study, taken as a whole, reports: Newly produced T cells mostly provided counts and TCRbeta diversity after one year, as hyperexpanded clones declined. Several patients had high TCRbeta diversity at day 60; it came from surviving recipient T cells and thymic progenitors. Several hundred expanded graft clones reportedly were the source of alpha-beta T cells about two months after transplant.

The germline V gene has CDR1 PRHDT and CDR2 FYEKMQ (reference sequence). There are 15 residues in the CDR3. Trimming pared 5 bases from V and 10 bases from J, leaving 20 bases between. It was with unique molecular identifiers that the TCRbeta library was prepared. Each CDR3 protein gets one entry after TCRdb re-called the PCR reads with MiXCR. The sample lists around 580,000 distinct CDR3 sequences, roughly 23% occurring once. The chain recombines TRBV13 with TRBJ2-2; D might be TRBD1 or TRBD2, each matching 5 bases. The sequencing used PBMCs, mostly from graft donor cells, collected 360 days after TCRalphabeta/CD19-depleted stem cell transplant. The TCR sequence derives from a boy under three years old who had a stem cell transplant for acute myeloid leukemia, so the T cells may come from the graft donor. The chain's CDR3 is CASSTWTDSPEELFF. DNA of the CDR3: TGTGCCAGCAGCACCTGGACTGACAGCCCGGAGGAGCTGTTTTTT.